These 12 T cell receptor beta chains originate from one sample sequenced in a study of CXCR3-negative and CXCR3-positive naive CD8 T cells. Study-level findings and limits: Naive cells that were CXCR3-positive had more hydrophobic TRB CDR3s (compared with CXCR3-negative naive cells).

Each TRB cDNA library was prepared by 5' RACE (with UMI labels). For each CDR3 protein, TCRdb gives one entry from its re-call of the 5' RACE reads, without DNA. Recorded here are over 100,000 distinct CDR3 sequences; the top ten clones represent 0.41%. Their antigens are not known. Sequencing was performed on naive CXCR3+ CD8+ T cells from blood. Subset in this sample: CD45RO-CCR7+CD27+CD95- naive CD8+ T cells expressing CXCR3 (TNR3+). The receptors stem from a human donor in good health. Some clones in this sample may be carry-over from other donors' samples.

This chain connects TRBV5-5 to TRBJ2-7. This CDR3 spans 13 amino acids. Germline CDR1 SGHKS, CDR2 YYEKEE (reference sequence). The chain's CDR3 is CASSLDSPYEQYF.

This chain connects TRBV7-9 to TRBJ2-7; the D gene TCRdb calls, TRBD1, cannot be checked with no DNA. Germline assignment: CDR1 SEHNR and CDR2 FQNEAQ (reference sequence). This CDR3 region has 13 residues. The CDR3 protein is CASTPVGGSEQYF.

The gene calls are TRBV30 and TRBJ2-1; TCRdb returns TRBD1, unconfirmable since there is no DNA. Germline values: CDR1 GTSNPN, CDR2 SVGIG (reference sequence). The CDR3 is 14 residues long. CDR3 region: CALDDWGVYNEQFF.

The rearrangement uses TRBV7-3 and TRBJ2-1; the D call of TRBD1 rests on TCRdb alone, since no DNA is present to check it. CDR3 length: 18 residues. Germline CDR1 SGHTA, CDR2 FQGTGA. The CDR3 here is CASSRPIQGGGSYNEQFF.

V gene TRBV29-1 combines with J gene TRBJ2-2. Germline lookup yields CDR1 SQVTM and CDR2 ANQGSEA. The CDR3 spans 13 residues. This chain's CDR3 is CSVEQENTGELFF.

The rearrangement links TRBV5-1 to TRBJ2-7; TCRdb's D call, TRBD2, is unchecked because there is no DNA. CDR1 and CDR2 (germline): SGHRS, YFSETQ. The CDR3 length is 16 residues. The CDR3 spells CASSYPKGGETDEQYF.

The V and J genes are TRBV6-5 and TRBJ1-5; lacking DNA, the TRBD1 call made by TCRdb goes unchecked. CDR1 and CDR2 (germline): MNHEY, SVGAGI. This CDR3 is 14 amino acids long. This chain's CDR3 is CASRAGVSNQPQHF.

The rearrangement links TRBV5-1 to TRBJ2-7. Per the germline V gene, CDR1 is SGHRS and CDR2 is YFSETQ. The CDR3 is made up of 14 amino acids. CDR3 region: CASSLAQGDYEQYF.

V usage is TRBV10-3 and J usage is TRBJ2-7; there is no DNA to check the TCRdb D call of TRBD2. This CDR3 has 11 amino acids. CDR1 is ENHRY and CDR2 is SYGVKD in the germline V gene. The chain's CDR3 is CAISGTGLAYF.

The chain employs TRBV15 and TRBJ2-7. From germline, CDR1 is LNHNV and CDR2 YYDKDF (reference sequence). The CDR3 runs 13 residues. The CDR3 spells CATSQDPTYEQYF.

CDR3 residues: CASSLAGQSNEKLFF. The chain carries TRBV5-4 and TRBJ1-4; the D call of TRBD1 rests on TCRdb alone, since no DNA is present to check it. The CDR3 has 15 residues. Germline V gives CDR1 SGHNT, CDR2 YYREEE (reference sequence).

The chain joins TRBV7-2 to TRBJ2-3; the D gene TCRdb calls, TRBD1, cannot be checked with no DNA. Looked up from germline, CDR1 is SGHTA and CDR2 is FQGNSA. CDR3 length equals 14 residues. CDR3 protein: CASSVTPRADTQYF.